These 29 T cell receptor beta chains were sequenced from one sample in a study of graft-versus-host responses after intestinal transplantation. Here immunoSEQ multiplex PCR was the method, and the copy in TCRdb shows in-frame clones only, minus some. The sample holds about 23,000 clones, roughly 90% seen once. Specimen: PBMCs, collected just under 40 days after intestinal transplant. Receptor source: a human patient who received an intestinal transplant, so some T cells may come from the graft donor.

V usage is TRBV28 and J usage is TRBJ1-2; 8 bases line up with TRBD1. CDR3 length: 16 amino acids. Germline CDR1 and CDR2: MDHEN and SYDVKM. Unmatched junction bases numbered 7, after V lost 3 bases and J lost 1 base. The CDR3 here is CASSFGRGPFNYGYTF. CDR3 DNA: TGTGCCAGCAGTTTCGGCAGGGGGCCGTTTAACTATGGCTACACCTTC.

The genes are TRBV5-5 and TRBJ1-5; D is uncertain. The length of the CDR3 is 13 residues. The V gene lost 1 base and the J gene lost 4 bases, with 6 bases spanning the gap. The germline gives CDR1 SGHKS, CDR2 YYEKEE (reference sequence). The CDR3 DNA follows: TGTGCCAGCAGCTTGCTGAAAAATCAGCCCCAGCATTTT. Amino acids: CASSLLKNQPQHF.

The chain couples TRBV6-5 to TRBJ2-7; 12 bases map to TRBD2. Germline V lookup: CDR1 MNHEY, CDR2 SVGAGI. CDR3 size: 14 residues. Germline trimming cut 9 bases from V and 6 bases from J; bases unmatched to any gene: 9. The CDR3 sequence: CASGSSGRVREQYF. The DNA for the CDR3 is TGTGCCAGTGGGTCTAGCGGGAGGGTACGCGAGCAGTACTTC.

V and J are TRBV28 and TRBJ1-1, with a possible D match to TRBD1 (5 bases). The germline V gene encodes CDR1 MDHEN and CDR2 SYDVKM. V lost 6 bases to trimming and J lost 4 bases, with 18 bases between them. The CDR3 loop spans 15 amino acids. The CDR3 coding sequence is TGTGCCAGCAGCCCCCCCTCCCAGGGATCCACTGAAGCTTTCTTT. Its protein is CASSPPSQGSTEAFF.

The J gene is TRBJ1-1, the V gene TRBV6-5; D unresolved. The CDR3 spans 14 residues. Germline V CDR1 and CDR2: MNHEY, SVGAGI. Trimming removed 2 bases from V and 3 bases from J, with 10 bases in between. Written as DNA, the CDR3 is TGTGCCAGCAGTTACAGGTACCGGGACACTGAAGCTTTCTTT. This translates into CASSYRYRDTEAFF.

This clone was detected only once. This sequence joins TRBV9 and TRBJ2-1, with D perhaps TRBD2 (5 bases). Germline V gene sequence: CDR1 SGDLS, CDR2 YYNGEE. V was cut by 0 bases and J by 7 bases, with 11 bases left in between. The CDR3 has 14 residues. CDR3 nucleotides: TGTGCCAGCAGCGTAGGTGGGTCGGGGAATGAGCAGTTCTTC. This codes for CASSVGGSGNEQFF.

The chain joins TRBV5-6 to TRBJ2-5; 9 bases agree with TRBD2. J was trimmed by 4 bases and V by 1 base; bases with no gene match: 11. Germline lookup yields CDR1 SGHDT and CDR2 YYEEEE. The CDR3 sequence is 17 residues long. The DNA for the CDR3 is TGTGCCAGCAGCTTGAGTAGTAGCGGGAGTTTAGGAGAGACCCAGTACTTC. Residues: CASSLSSSGSLGETQYF.

The rearrangement joins TRBV23-1 to TRBJ1-6; possible D gene TRBD1, 5 bases. TRBV23-1 is recorded as an ORF, its role being uncertain. There are 16 residues in the CDR3. V lost 0 bases and J 8 bases, leaving 14 bases between the germline ends. The CDR3 protein is CASSQSVKGADSPLHF. The CDR3 DNA sequence: TGCGCCAGCAGTCAATCGGTAAAAGGGGCTGATTCACCCCTCCACTTT.

The genes are TRBV28 and TRBJ1-2, with a possible D match to TRBD1 (6 bases). The V gene's germline CDR1 is MDHEN and CDR2 SYDVKM. V was trimmed by 5 bases and J by 8 bases, leaving 21 bases between them. The CDR3 is 15 amino acids. The CDR3 loop is CASSEGGIKDMGYTF. Here the CDR3 DNA reads TGTGCCAGCAGTGAGGGGGGGATAAAGGACATGGGCTACACCTTC.

The chain links TRBV6-5 to TRBJ2-1; 12 bases align to TRBD2. V was pared by 4 bases and J by 6 bases, with 4 bases of the junction left unmatched. CDR3 length: 15 residues. The V gene's germline CDR1 is MNHEY and CDR2 SVGAGI. The CDR3 sequence is CASSSTSGSRNEQFF. The CDR3 DNA reads TGTGCCAGCAGTTCGACTAGCGGGAGTCGCAATGAGCAGTTCTTC.

J is TRBJ2-2 and V is TRBV19; 8 bases map to TRBD2. The germline gives CDR1 LNHDA, CDR2 SQIVND (reference sequence). The ends lost 1 base at V and 8 bases at J; junction bases unmatched: 0. The CDR3 contains 13 residues. The CDR3 nucleotides read TGTGCCAGTAGTATAGCGGGAGGGGGGGAGCTGTTTTTT. Translation: CASSIAGGGELFF.

This chain joins TRBV30 and TRBJ2-1; D ambiguous. Trimming cost V 0 bases and J 8 bases, with 8 bases left between them. Germline values: CDR1 GTSNPN, CDR2 SVGIG (reference sequence). The CDR3 totals 12 residues. CDR3: CAWSVVGYEQFF. CDR3 coding DNA: TGTGCCTGGAGTGTAGTTGGGTATGAGCAGTTCTTC. The whole variable domain, filled in from reference TRBV30 and TRBJ2-1, reads SQTIHQWPATLVQPVGSPLSLECTVEGTSNPNLYWYRQAAGRGLQLLFYSVGIGQISSEVPQNLSASRPQDRQFILSSKKLLLSDSGFYLCAWSVVGYEQFFGPGTRLTVL.

The chain uses TRBV30 and TRBJ2-1; 15 positions match TRBD2. V lost 3 bases, J lost 7 bases, and 4 bases stayed unmatched. This CDR3 is 15 amino acids long. Germline lookup yields CDR1 GTSNPN and CDR2 SVGIG (reference sequence). Written as DNA, the CDR3 is TGTGCCTGGAGCCTCGGACTAGCGGGAGGGAATGAGCAGTTCTTC. Amino acids: CAWSLGLAGGNEQFF.

J is TRBJ2-7 and V is TRBV11-2, with TRBD2 as a possible D gene (5 bases). The CDR3 covers 19 residues. The V end was cut by 5 bases, the J end by 5 bases, with 31 bases between. Per the germline V gene, CDR1 is SGHAT and CDR2 is FQNNGV. CDR3 sequence (DNA): TGTGCCAGCAGCCATATCAGGTCGGTCCCGCGCCGCGGAGGCCACGAGCAGTACTTC. Amino acids: CASSHIRSVPRRGGHEQYF.

The chain employs TRBV5-6 and TRBJ2-5; D unclear. The V and J ends lost 4 bases and 6 bases respectively, with 7 bases between them. Germline lookup yields CDR1 SGHDT and CDR2 YYEEEE. The CDR3 sequence is 11 residues long. For the CDR3, the DNA is TGTGCCAGCAGCATCGATAAGACCCAGTACTTC. Translation: CASSIDKTQYF.

The chain combines TRBV6-5 with TRBJ2-7; D may be TRBD1 (5 bases). This CDR3 region has 14 residues. Germline lookup yields CDR1 MNHEY and CDR2 SVGAGI. The V end lost 5 bases, the J end lost 2 bases, and 13 bases lay between the germline ends. The CDR3 region has the DNA TGTGCCAGCAGTCCCGGACAATATACCTACGAGCAGTACTTC. Translation: CASSPGQYTYEQYF.

V gene TRBV18 combines with J gene TRBJ1-1, with TRBD1 as a possible D gene (5 bases). The CDR3 consists of 14 residues. V lost 3 bases to trimming and J lost 4 bases, with 12 bases between them. Germline V gene data show CDR1 as KGHSH and CDR2 as LQKENI. Here the CDR3 DNA reads TGTGCCAGCTCACCTTCTACGGGGGGCACTGAAGCTTTCTTT. Translation gives CASSPSTGGTEAFF.

The J gene is TRBJ1-3, the V gene TRBV6-1; D unresolved. Germline assignment: CDR1 MNHNS and CDR2 SASEGT. V gave up 2 bases and J gave up 4 bases, with 12 bases separating them. The CDR3 has 15 amino acids. The CDR3 nucleotides are TGTGCCAGCAGTGAATATCTCCTAGTAGGAAACACCATATATTTT. Translating gives CASSEYLLVGNTIYF.

The chain links TRBV5-1 to TRBJ2-7, with 8 positions matching TRBD2. This CDR3 is 16 amino acids long. V shed 0 bases and J 0 bases; nucleotides not matched to a gene: 5. Germline V CDR1 and CDR2: SGHRS, YFSETQ. CDR3 nucleotide sequence: TGCGCCAGCAGCTTGGGGGCCGGGACTAGCTCCTACGAGCAGTACTTC. Its translation: CASSLGAGTSSYEQYF.

The J gene is TRBJ2-7, the V gene TRBV28; possible D gene TRBD2, 6 bases. The germline gives CDR1 MDHEN, CDR2 SYDVKM. Trimming left V 2 bases short and J 1 base short, with 15 bases between. This CDR3 contains 16 residues. CDR3 loop: CASSLRRRGWSYEQYF. CDR3 DNA sequence: TGTGCCAGCAGTTTACGCCGCCGGGGGTGGTCCTACGAGCAGTACTTC.

The chain uses TRBV13 and TRBJ2-1; 10 bases line up with TRBD2. The CDR3 has 16 amino acids. CDR1 is PRHDT, CDR2 FYEKMQ, per germline (reference sequence). The trim removed 4 bases at V and 4 bases at J, leaving 7 bases unmatched. The CDR3 spells CASSSRLAGGYNEQFF. The CDR3 DNA reads TGTGCCAGCAGCTCCCGGTTAGCGGGGGGATACAATGAGCAGTTCTTC.

J is TRBJ1-4 and V is TRBV6-1; 7 nucleotides match TRBD1. The CDR3 covers 13 residues. CDR1 MNHNS and CDR2 SASEGT come from the germline V gene. The junction had 0 bases not matched to a gene; V was cut back by 6 bases and J by 2 bases. The CDR3 DNA reads as TGTGCCAGCAGGGACAGGACTAATGAAAAACTGTTTTTT. This gives the protein CASRDRTNEKLFF.

The genes are TRBV5-4 and TRBJ2-7, with D possibly being TRBD1 (6 bases). Germline V gene lookup returns CDR1 SGHNT and CDR2 YYREEE (reference sequence). The CDR3 totals 14 residues. V shed 0 bases and J shed 2 bases, with 9 bases lying between them. The CDR3 bases are TGTGCCAGCAGCTTGGCCGGACAGCCCTACGAGCAGTACTTC. Translating gives CASSLAGQPYEQYF.

This clone came up a few times. This sequence joins TRBV27 and TRBJ1-1, with D uncertain. Looked up from germline, CDR1 is MNHEY and CDR2 is SMNVEV (reference sequence). The V end was cut by 0 bases, the J end by 0 bases, with 5 bases between. The CDR3 has 14 residues. The CDR3 reads CASSLSGMNTEAFF. In DNA, the CDR3 is TGTGCCAGCAGTTTATCCGGAATGAACACTGAAGCTTTCTTT.

Worth noting for this clone: Germline is not matched at one junction end, which may reflect a read error. The chain uses TRBV19 and TRBJ2-3; tentative D call: TRBD2 (6 bases). The CDR3 is 14 residues long. Germline CDR1 and CDR2: LNHDA and SQIVND (reference sequence). CDR3 coding DNA: TGTGCCGGTAGTAGGGGCGGGAATCCAGATACGCAGTATTTT. The encoded protein is CAGSRGGNPDTQYF.

This chain connects TRBV4-1 to TRBJ2-2; tentatively, D is TRBD1 or TRBD2 (7 bases each). The CDR3 sequence is 18 residues long. V lost 2 bases and J lost 3, with 19 bases in between. In germline, CDR1 is MGHRA, CDR2 YSYEKL. The chain's CDR3 is CASSQKAPRGGDTGELFF. The DNA for the CDR3 is TGCGCCAGCAGCCAAAAGGCCCCCAGGGGGGGGGACACCGGGGAGCTGTTTTTT.

The chain links TRBV9 to TRBJ2-7; D is possibly TRBD1 (6 bases). Germline loops: CDR1 SGDLS, CDR2 YYNGEE. Trimming stripped 3 bases from V and 0 bases from J, with 13 bases between. This CDR3 spans 15 amino acids. Here the CDR3 reads CASSESRDISYEQYF. DNA for the CDR3: TGTGCCAGCAGCGAGTCCCGGGACATCTCCTACGAGCAGTACTTC.

The chain combines TRBV5-6 with TRBJ2-1; weak D call: TRBD1 (6 bases). V was cut by 0 bases and J by 7 bases, with 17 bases left in between. Germline assignment: CDR1 SGHDT and CDR2 YYEEEE. This CDR3 region has 16 residues. The CDR3 sequence: CASSLVPDRSGNEQFF. DNA for the CDR3: TGTGCCAGCAGCTTGGTCCCCGACAGGTCCGGTAATGAGCAGTTCTTC. The variable domain in full, completed from reference TRBV5-6 and TRBJ2-1, reads DAGVTQSPTHLIKTRGQQVTLRCSPKSGHDTVSWYQQALGQGPQFIFQYYEEEERQRGNFPDRFSGHQFPNYSSELNVNALLLGDSALYLCASSLVPDRSGNEQFFGPGTRLTVL.

This clone was counted between two and nine times. V gene TRBV5-1 combines with J gene TRBJ1-1; D possibly corresponds to TRBD1 (5 bases). V was shortened by 2 bases and J by 2 bases, with 10 bases between the two germline ends. The CDR3 extends over 14 amino acids. Germline lookup yields CDR1 SGHRS and CDR2 YFSETQ. DNA for the CDR3: TGCGCCAGCAGCTTAGCAGGGAGTAACACTGAAGCTTTCTTT. It is translated as CASSLAGSNTEAFF. Full variable domain (missing parts from reference TRBV5-1 and TRBJ1-1): KAGVTQTPRYLIKTRGQQVTLSCSPISGHRSVSWYQQTPGQGLQFLFEYFSETQRNKGNFPGRFSGRQFSNSRSEMNVSTLELGDSALYLCASSLAGSNTEAFFGQGTRLTVV.